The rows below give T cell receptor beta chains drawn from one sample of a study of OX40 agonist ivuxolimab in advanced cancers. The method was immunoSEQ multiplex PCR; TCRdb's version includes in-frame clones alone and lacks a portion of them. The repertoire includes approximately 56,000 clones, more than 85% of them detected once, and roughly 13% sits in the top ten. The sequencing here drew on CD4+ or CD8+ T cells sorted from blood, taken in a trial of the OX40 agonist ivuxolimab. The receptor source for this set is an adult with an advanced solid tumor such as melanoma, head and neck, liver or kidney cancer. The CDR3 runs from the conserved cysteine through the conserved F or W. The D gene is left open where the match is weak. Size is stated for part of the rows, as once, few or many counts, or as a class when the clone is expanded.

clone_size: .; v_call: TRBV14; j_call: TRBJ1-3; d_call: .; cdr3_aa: CASSQAEGVLGNTIYF; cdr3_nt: TGTGCCAGCAGCCAAGCGGAAGGCGTTTTAGGAAACACCATATATTTT
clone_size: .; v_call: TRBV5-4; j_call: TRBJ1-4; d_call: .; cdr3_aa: CASSSSTRRDEKLFF; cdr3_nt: TGTGCCAGCAGCTCTAGCACCCGGCGAGACGAAAAACTGTTTTTT
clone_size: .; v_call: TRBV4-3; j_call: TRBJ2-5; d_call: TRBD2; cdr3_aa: CASSQGGEETQYF; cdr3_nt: TGCGCCAGCAGCCAGGGGGGGGAGGAGACCCAGTACTTC
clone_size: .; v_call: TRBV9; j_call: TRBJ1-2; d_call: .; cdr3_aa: CASSVGLTGTNYGYTF; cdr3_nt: TGTGCCAGCAGCGTAGGTCTCACAGGGACGAACTATGGCTACACCTTC
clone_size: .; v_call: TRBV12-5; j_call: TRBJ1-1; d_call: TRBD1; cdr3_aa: CASGFSLQGRITEAFF; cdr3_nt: TGTGCTAGTGGTTTCTCTTTACAGGGGCGAATCACTGAAGCTTTCTTT
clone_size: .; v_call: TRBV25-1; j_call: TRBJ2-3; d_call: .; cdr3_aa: CASSGGDTQYF; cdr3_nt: TGTGCCAGCAGTGGGGGAGATACGCAGTATTTT
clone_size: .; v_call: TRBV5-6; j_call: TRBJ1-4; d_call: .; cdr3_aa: CASSLELANEKLFF; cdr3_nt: TGTGCCAGCAGCTTGGAGTTGGCTAATGAAAAACTGTTTTTT
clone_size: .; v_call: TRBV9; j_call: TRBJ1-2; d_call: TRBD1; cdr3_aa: CASSVPGQGNYGYTF; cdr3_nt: TGTGCCAGCAGCGTACCGGGACAGGGTAACTATGGCTACACCTTC
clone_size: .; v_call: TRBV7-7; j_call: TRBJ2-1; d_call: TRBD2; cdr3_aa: CASSLMGGEQFF; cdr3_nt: TGTGCCAGCAGTTTAATGGGGGGGGAGCAGTTCTTC
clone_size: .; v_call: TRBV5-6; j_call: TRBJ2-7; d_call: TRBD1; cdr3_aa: CASSHGGQGAQEEQYF; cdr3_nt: TGTGCCAGCAGCCACGGCGGACAGGGGGCCCAGGAGGAGCAGTACTTC
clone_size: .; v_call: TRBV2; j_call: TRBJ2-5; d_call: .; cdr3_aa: CASSGSLGSRETQYF; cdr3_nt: TGTGCCAGCAGTGGTTCTTTAGGCAGCCGCGAGACCCAGTACTTC
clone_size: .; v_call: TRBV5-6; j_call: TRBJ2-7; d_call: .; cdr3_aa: CASSLLEREQYF; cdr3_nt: TGTGCCAGCAGCCTCCTCGAGAGGGAGCAGTACTTC
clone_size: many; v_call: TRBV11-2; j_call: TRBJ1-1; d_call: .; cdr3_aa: CASSLARENTEAFF; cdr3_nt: TGTGCCAGCAGCTTAGCACGGGAGAACACTGAAGCTTTCTTT
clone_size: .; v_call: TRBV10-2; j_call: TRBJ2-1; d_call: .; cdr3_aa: CASRSRLETNEQFF; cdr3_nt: TGCGCCAGCAGAAGCCGACTAGAAACCAATGAGCAGTTCTTC
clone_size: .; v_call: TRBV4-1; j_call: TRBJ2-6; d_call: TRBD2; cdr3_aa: CASSSGGALGANVLTF; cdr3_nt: TGCGCCAGCAGTAGCGGGGGGGCGCTTGGGGCCAACGTCCTGACTTTC
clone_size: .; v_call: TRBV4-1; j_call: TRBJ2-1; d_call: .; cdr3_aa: CASSRGTAGVYNEQFF; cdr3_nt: TGCGCCAGCAGTCGAGGCACGGCAGGGGTCTACAATGAGCAGTTCTTC
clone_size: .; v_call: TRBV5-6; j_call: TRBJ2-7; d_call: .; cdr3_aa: CASSLAAEAYEQYF; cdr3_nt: TGTGCCAGCAGCTTGGCCGCAGAAGCCTACGAGCAGTACTTC
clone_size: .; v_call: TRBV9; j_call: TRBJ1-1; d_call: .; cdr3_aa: CASSVGSLSNTEAFF; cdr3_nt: TGTGCCAGCAGCGTAGGGTCCCTTTCGAACACTGAAGCTTTCTTT
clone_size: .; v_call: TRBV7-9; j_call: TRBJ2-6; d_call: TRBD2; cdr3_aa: CASRLSGNPGANVLTF; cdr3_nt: TGTGCCAGCAGGCTTAGCGGGAACCCTGGGGCCAACGTCCTGACTTTC
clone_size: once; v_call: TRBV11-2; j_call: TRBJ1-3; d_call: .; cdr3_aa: CASSERQRNSGNTIYF; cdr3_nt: TGTGCCAGCAGCGAACGACAGAGAAATTCTGGAAACACCATATATTTT
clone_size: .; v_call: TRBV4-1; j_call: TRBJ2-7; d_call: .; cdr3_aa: CASSQVQTGVGYEQYF; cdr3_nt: TGCGCCAGCAGCCAAGTACAAACCGGGGTCGGCTACGAGCAGTACTTC
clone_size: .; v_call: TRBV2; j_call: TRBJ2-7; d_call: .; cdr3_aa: CASSVWRGSEQYF; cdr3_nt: TGTGCCAGCAGTGTATGGAGGGGAAGCGAGCAGTACTTC
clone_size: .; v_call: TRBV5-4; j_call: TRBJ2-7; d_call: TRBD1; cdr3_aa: CASSGGTGSGYEQYF; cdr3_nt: TGTGCCAGCAGCGGGGGGACAGGGTCCGGCTACGAGCAGTACTTC
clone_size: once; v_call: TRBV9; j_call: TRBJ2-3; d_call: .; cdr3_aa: CASSVGPGTDTQYF; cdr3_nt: TGTGCCAGCAGCGTAGGACCCGGCACAGATACGCAGTATTTT
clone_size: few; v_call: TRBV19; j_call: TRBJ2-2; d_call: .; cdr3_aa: CASSIGTVELFF; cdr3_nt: TGTGCCAGTAGTATCGGGACGGTGGAGCTGTTTTTT
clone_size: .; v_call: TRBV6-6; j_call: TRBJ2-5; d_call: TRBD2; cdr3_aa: CASSYSVSGGQETQYF; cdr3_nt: TGTGCCAGCAGTTACTCGGTTAGCGGGGGACAAGAGACCCAGTACTTC
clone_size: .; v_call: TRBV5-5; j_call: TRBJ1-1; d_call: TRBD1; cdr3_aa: CASSSEIGTGGSGEAFF; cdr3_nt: TGTGCCAGCAGCTCCGAAATAGGGACAGGGGGCTCGGGTGAAGCTTTCTTT
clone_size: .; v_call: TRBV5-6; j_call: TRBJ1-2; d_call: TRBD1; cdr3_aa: CASSWLGQGAGYTF; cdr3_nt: TGTGCCAGCAGCTGGTTGGGACAGGGGGCTGGCTACACCTTC
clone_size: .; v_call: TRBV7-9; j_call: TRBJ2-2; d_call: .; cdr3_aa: CASSLVGAGADTGELFF; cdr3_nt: TGTGCCAGCAGCTTAGTCGGAGCGGGTGCGGACACCGGGGAGCTGTTTTTT
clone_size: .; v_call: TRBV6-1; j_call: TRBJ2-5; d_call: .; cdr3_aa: CASSEEDYQETQYF; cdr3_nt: TGTGCCAGCAGTGAAGAAGATTACCAAGAGACCCAGTACTTC
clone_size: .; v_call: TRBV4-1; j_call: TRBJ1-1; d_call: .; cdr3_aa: CASSENSGGTEAFF; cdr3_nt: TGCGCCAGCAGCGAAAACAGTGGAGGCACTGAAGCTTTCTTT
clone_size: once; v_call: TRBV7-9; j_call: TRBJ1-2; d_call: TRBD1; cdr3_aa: CASSLGTGDYGYTF; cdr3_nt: TGTGCCAGCAGCTTAGGGACAGGGGACTACGGCTACACCTTC
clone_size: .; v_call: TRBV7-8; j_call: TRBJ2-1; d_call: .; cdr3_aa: CASRRGNEQFF; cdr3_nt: TGTGCCAGCAGGAGGGGAAATGAGCAGTTCTTC
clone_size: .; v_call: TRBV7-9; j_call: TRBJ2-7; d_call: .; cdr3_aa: CASSIPPAGGNLYEQYF; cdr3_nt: TGTGCCAGCAGCATCCCCCCGGCAGGGGGGAACTTGTACGAGCAGTACTTC
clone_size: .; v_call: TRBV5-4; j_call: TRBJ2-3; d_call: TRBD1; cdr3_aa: CASSYRDRPTDTQYF; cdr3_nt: TGTGCCAGCAGTTACCGGGACAGACCCACAGATACGCAGTATTTT
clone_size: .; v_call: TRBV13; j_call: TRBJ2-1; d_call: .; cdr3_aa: CASSSVSSSYNEQFF; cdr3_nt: TGTGCCAGCAGCTCGGTTAGCTCGTCCTACAATGAGCAGTTCTTC
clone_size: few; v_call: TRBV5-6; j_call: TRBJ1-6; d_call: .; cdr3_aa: CASSLVSNSPLHF; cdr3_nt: TGTGCCAGCAGCTTGGTGTCAAATTCACCCCTCCACTTT
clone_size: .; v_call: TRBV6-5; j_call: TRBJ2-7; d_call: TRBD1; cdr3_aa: CASSSPGQGSYEQYF; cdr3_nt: TGTGCCAGCAGCTCACCGGGACAGGGTTCCTACGAGCAGTACTTC
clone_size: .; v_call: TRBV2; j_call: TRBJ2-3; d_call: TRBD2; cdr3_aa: CASSETLGTSSTDTQYF; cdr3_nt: TGTGCCAGCAGTGAAACCTTGGGGACTAGCTCAACAGATACGCAGTATTTT
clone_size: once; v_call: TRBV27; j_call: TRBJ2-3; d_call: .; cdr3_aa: CASNPFGQSTDTQYF; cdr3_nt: TGTGCCAGCAATCCTTTTGGACAGTCCACGGATACGCAGTATTTT
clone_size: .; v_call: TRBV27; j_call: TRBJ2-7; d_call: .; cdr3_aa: CASSSRDTIYEQYF; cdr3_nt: TGTGCCAGCAGTTCACGGGACACAATCTACGAGCAGTACTTC
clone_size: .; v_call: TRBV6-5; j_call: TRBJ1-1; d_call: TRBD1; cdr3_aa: CASSYRGTGGSTEAFF; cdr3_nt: TGTGCCAGCAGTTACCGCGGGACAGGGGGTAGCACTGAAGCTTTCTTT
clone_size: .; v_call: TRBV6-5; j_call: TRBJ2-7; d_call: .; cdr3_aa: CASSPGSSYEQYF; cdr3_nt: TGTGCCAGCAGTCCAGGTAGCTCCTACGAGCAGTACTTC
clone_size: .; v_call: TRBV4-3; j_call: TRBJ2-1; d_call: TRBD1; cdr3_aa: CASLPDRAAYNEQFF; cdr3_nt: TGCGCCAGCCTTCCAGACAGGGCGGCCTACAATGAGCAGTTCTTC
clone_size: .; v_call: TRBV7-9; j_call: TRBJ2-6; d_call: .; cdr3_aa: CASSLFVSGANVLTF; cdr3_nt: TGTGCCAGCAGCTTGTTCGTGTCTGGGGCCAACGTCCTGACTTTC
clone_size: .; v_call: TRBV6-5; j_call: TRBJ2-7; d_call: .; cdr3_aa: CASSYNLIEQYF; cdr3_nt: TGTGCCAGCAGTTACAACTTGATCGAGCAGTACTTC
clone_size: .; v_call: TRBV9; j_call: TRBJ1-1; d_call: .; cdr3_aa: CASSEEGHTEAFF; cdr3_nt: TGTGCCAGCAGCGAAGAAGGGCACACTGAAGCTTTCTTT
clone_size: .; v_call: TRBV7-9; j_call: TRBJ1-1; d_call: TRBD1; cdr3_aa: CASSLVGDSNTEAFF; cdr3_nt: TGTGCCAGCAGCTTAGTAGGGGACAGCAACACTGAAGCTTTCTTT
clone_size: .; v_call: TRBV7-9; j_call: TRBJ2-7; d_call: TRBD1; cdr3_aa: CASLPSGTGFNEQYF; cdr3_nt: TGTGCCAGCCTCCCCTCCGGGACAGGGTTTAACGAGCAGTACTTC
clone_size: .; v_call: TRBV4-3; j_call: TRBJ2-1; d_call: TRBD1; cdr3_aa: CASSQARTGLYNEQFF; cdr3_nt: TGCGCCAGCAGCCAAGCTAGGACAGGCCTTTACAATGAGCAGTTCTTC
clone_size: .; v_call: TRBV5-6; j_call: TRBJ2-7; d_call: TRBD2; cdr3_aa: CASRASGGPFYEQYF; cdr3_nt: TGTGCCAGCAGGGCTAGCGGGGGCCCTTTCTACGAGCAGTACTTC
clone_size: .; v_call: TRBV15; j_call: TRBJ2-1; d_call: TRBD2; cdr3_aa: CATSRDLAGDPYNEQFF; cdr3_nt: TGTGCCACCAGCAGAGATTTAGCGGGGGATCCCTACAATGAGCAGTTCTTC
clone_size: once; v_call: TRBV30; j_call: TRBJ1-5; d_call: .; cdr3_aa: CAWSVPGRDNQPQHF; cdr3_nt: TGTGCCTGGAGTGTACCTGGCAGGGACAATCAGCCCCAGCATTTT
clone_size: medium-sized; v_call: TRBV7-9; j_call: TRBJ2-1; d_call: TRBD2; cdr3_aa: CASSSELAGGNNEQFF; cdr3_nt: TGTGCCAGCAGCTCAGAACTAGCGGGGGGGAACAATGAGCAGTTCTTC
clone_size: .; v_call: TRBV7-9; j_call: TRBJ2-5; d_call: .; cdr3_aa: CASSLVGYQETQYF; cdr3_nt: TGTGCCAGCAGCTTAGTAGGGTACCAAGAGACCCAGTACTTC
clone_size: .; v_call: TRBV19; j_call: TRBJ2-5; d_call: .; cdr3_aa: CASSIAGSGETQYF; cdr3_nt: TGTGCCAGTAGTATAGCAGGGAGTGGAGAGACCCAGTACTTC
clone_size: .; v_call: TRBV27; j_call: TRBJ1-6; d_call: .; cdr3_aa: CASNQGNGYNSPLHF; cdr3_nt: TGTGCCAGCAATCAGGGTAATGGCTATAATTCACCCCTCCACTTT
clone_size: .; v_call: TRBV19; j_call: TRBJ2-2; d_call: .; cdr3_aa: CASSIDREVGGSGELFF; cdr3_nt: TGTGCCAGTAGTATAGACCGGGAAGTTGGAGGGTCCGGGGAGCTGTTTTTT
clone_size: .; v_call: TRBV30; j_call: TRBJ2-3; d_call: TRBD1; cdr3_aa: CAFSKGANADTQYF; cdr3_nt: TGTGCCTTCTCGAAGGGGGCGAACGCAGATACGCAGTATTTT
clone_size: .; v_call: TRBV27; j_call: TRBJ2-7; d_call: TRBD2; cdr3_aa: CASSLLTSGGTYEQYF; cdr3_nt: TGTGCCAGCAGTTTATTAACTAGCGGGGGGACCTACGAGCAGTACTTC